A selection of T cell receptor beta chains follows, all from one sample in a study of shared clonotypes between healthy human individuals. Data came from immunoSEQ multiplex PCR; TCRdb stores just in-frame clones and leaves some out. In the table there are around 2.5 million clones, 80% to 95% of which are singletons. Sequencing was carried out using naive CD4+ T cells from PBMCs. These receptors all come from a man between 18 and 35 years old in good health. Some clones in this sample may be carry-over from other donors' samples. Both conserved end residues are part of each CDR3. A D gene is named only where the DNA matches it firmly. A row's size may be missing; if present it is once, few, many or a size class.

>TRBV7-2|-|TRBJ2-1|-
CASSQVGRDEQFF
TGTGCCAGCAGCCAGGTAGGGCGGGATGAGCAGTTCTTC
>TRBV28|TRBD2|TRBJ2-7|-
CASTSSGRAANEQYF
TGTGCCAGCACCTCTAGCGGGAGGGCGGCAAACGAGCAGTACTTC
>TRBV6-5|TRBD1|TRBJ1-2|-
CASSGVFEGASGYTF
TGTGCCAGCAGTGGCGTCTTTGAGGGGGCTTCTGGCTACACCTTC
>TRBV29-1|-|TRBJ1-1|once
CSVGSMVGTEAFF
TGCAGCGTTGGATCTATGGTGGGCACTGAAGCTTTCTTT
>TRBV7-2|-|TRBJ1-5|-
CASSLLAANQPQHF
TGTGCCAGCAGCTTATTGGCGGCCAATCAGCCCCAGCATTTT
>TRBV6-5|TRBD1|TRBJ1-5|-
CASSPRGDNFQPQHF
TGTGCCAGCAGCCCCAGGGGGGACAATTTTCAGCCCCAGCATTTT
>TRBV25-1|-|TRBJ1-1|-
CASRTVNTEAFF
TGTGCCAGCAGGACAGTGAACACTGAAGCTTTCTTT
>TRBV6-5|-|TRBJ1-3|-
CAIGVPGNTIYF
TGTGCCATCGGAGTTCCCGGAAACACCATATATTTT
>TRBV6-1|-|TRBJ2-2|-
CASSRDSTGELFF
TGTGCCAGCAGTAGGGACTCCACCGGGGAGCTGTTTTTT
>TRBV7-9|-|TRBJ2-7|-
CASSAGQFPPYEQYF
TGTGCCAGCAGCGCCGGACAGTTCCCCCCCTACGAGCAGTACTTC
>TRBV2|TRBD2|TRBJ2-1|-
CASSAGTSGRAARFF
TGTGCCAGCAGTGCCGGGACTAGCGGGAGGGCCGCACGGTTCTTC
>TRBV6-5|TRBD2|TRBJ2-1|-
CASSYGAGGPINEQFF
TGTGCCAGCAGTTACGGAGCGGGAGGGCCAATCAATGAGCAGTTCTTC
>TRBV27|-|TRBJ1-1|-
CASSLGRGATFF
TGTGCCAGCAGCTTAGGGCGGGGGGCGACTTTCTTT
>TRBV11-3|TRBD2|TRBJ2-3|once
CASSVGLAGETDTQYF
TGTGCCAGCAGCGTGGGACTAGCGGGAGAAACAGATACGCAGTATTTT
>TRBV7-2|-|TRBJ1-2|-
CASSFVGTTSTDGYTF
TGTGCCAGCAGCTTCGTGGGGACGACCTCGACTGATGGCTACACCTTC
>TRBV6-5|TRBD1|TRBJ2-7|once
CASSPRQGAGEQYF
TGTGCCAGCAGCCCCCGACAGGGGGCGGGAGAGCAGTACTTC
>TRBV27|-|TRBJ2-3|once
CASSLERETDTQYF
TGTGCCAGCAGTTTAGAAAGGGAAACAGATACGCAGTATTTT
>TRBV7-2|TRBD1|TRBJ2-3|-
CASSTRQGVADTQYF
TGTGCCAGCAGCACGCGACAGGGGGTTGCAGATACGCAGTATTTT
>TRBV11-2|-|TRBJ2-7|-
CASSSDSRFSYEQYF
TGTGCCAGCAGCTCTGACAGTAGATTTTCCTACGAGCAGTACTTC
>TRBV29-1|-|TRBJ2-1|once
CSVDGWRGNGNEQFF
TGCAGCGTTGACGGTTGGAGGGGGAATGGGAATGAGCAGTTCTTC
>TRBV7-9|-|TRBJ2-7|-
CASGGGYEQYF
TGTGCCAGCGGTGGGGGCTACGAGCAGTACTTC
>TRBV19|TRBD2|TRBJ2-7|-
CASGRLAGGMSYEQYF
TGTGCCAGCGGGAGGCTAGCGGGAGGGATGAGCTACGAGCAGTACTTC
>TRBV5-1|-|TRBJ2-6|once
CASSLSPLLGATVLTF
TGCGCCAGCAGCTTGTCACCGCTTCTCGGGGCCACCGTCCTGACTTTC
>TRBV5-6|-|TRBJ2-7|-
CASSRRDRKYEQYF
TGTGCCAGCAGTCGGAGGGACCGTAAATACGAGCAGTACTTC
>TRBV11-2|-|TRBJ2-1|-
CASSSHSIDNEQFF
TGTGCCAGCAGCTCCCACTCGATTGACAATGAGCAGTTCTTC
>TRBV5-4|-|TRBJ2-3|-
CASSLASAWSTDTQYF
TGTGCCAGCAGCTTGGCGAGCGCCTGGTCCACAGATACGCAGTATTTT
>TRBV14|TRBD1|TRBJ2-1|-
CASSPGTGGGNEQFF
TGTGCCAGCAGTCCCGGGACAGGGGGTGGCAATGAGCAGTTCTTC
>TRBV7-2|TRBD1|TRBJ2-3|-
CASSLRQGPDTQYF
TGTGCCAGCAGCCTAAGACAGGGGCCCGATACGCAGTATTTT
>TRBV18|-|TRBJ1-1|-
CASSPQGAGTNTEAFF
TGTGCCAGCTCACCACAGGGAGCCGGTACGAACACTGAAGCTTTCTTT
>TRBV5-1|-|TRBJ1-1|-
CASSLDPPGGGGTEAFF
TGCGCCAGCAGCTTGGACCCCCCGGGGGGTGGTGGCACTGAAGCTTTCTTT
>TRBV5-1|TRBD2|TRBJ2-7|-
CASSWEGRSSYEQYF
TGCGCCAGCAGCTGGGAGGGACGATCGTCCTACGAGCAGTACTTC
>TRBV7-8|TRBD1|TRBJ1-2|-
CASSLEGQGVYYGYTF
TGTGCCAGCAGCTTAGAGGGGCAGGGGGTATATTATGGCTACACCTTC
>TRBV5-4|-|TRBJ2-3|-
CASSLGHFPFTDTQYF
TGTGCCAGCAGCTTGGGGCACTTCCCGTTCACAGATACGCAGTATTTT
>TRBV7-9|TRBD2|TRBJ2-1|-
CASTLLAGAYNEQFF
TGTGCCAGCACCTTACTAGCGGGGGCCTACAATGAGCAGTTCTTC
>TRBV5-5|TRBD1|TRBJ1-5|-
CASSAGADRAWHF
TGTGCCAGCAGCGCCGGGGCGGACAGGGCATGGCATTTT
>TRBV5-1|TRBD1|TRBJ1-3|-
CASSLAGTGYGNTIYF
TGCGCCAGCAGCTTGGCCGGGACAGGGTATGGAAACACCATATATTTT
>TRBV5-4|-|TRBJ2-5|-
CASSPHRFGEETQYF
TGTGCCAGCAGCCCACACCGATTCGGGGAAGAGACCCAGTACTTC
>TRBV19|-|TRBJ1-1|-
CASTQGRWHTEAFF
TGTGCCAGTACTCAGGGTCGGTGGCACACTGAAGCTTTCTTT
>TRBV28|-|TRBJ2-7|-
CASSGTETYEQYF
TGTGCCAGCAGCGGGACGGAAACCTACGAGCAGTACTTC
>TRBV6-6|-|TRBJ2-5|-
CASSPRVSQETQYF
TGTGCCAGCAGTCCCCGGGTGTCCCAAGAGACCCAGTACTTC
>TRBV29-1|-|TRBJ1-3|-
CSVGGGGASGNTIYF
TGCAGCGTTGGAGGAGGGGGGGCCTCTGGAAACACCATATATTTT
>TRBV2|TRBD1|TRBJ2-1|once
CASSIQGGEQFF
TGTGCCAGCAGTATACAGGGGGGTGAGCAGTTCTTC
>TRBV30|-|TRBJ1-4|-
CAWSGRVYEKLFF
TGTGCCTGGAGTGGTAGGGTGTACGAAAAACTGTTTTTT
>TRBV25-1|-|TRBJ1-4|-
CASTADQTREKLFF
TGTGCCAGCACCGCGGACCAAACGAGAGAAAAACTGTTTTTT
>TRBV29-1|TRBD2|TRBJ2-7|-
CSVAGGIHRVSYEQYF
TGCAGCGTTGCGGGGGGGATTCACAGGGTCTCCTACGAGCAGTACTTC
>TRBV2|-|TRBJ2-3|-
CASSQDSYTQYF
TGTGCCAGCAGTCAGGACTCGTATACGCAGTATTTT
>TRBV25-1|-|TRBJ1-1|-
CASSGTPGQLNTEAFF
TGTGCCAGCAGTGGCACACCGGGACAACTGAACACTGAAGCTTTCTTT
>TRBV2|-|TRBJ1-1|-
CASGKGLGVTEAFF
TGTGCCAGCGGAAAGGGTCTAGGTGTCACTGAAGCTTTCTTT
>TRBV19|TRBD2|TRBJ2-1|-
CASSIGGGYYNEQFF
TGTGCCAGTAGTATCGGCGGGGGATATTACAATGAGCAGTTCTTC
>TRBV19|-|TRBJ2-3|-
CASSSLRTTHTDTQYF
TGTGCCAGTAGTTCCCTAAGGACTACCCACACAGATACGCAGTATTTT
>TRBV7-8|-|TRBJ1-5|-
CASSLGGFQPQHF
TGTGCCAGCAGCTTGGGGGGATTTCAGCCCCAGCATTTT
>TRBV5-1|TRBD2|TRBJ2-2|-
CASSLAPGTSLSGELFF
TGCGCCAGCAGCTTGGCTCCAGGGACTAGTTTATCCGGGGAGCTGTTTTTT
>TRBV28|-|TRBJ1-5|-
CASSYSGSHSNQPQHF
TGTGCCAGCAGTTACTCCGGGTCTCATAGCAATCAGCCCCAGCATTTT
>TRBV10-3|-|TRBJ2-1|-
CAISDLTVNNEQFF
TGTGCCATCAGTGATCTGACAGTTAACAATGAGCAGTTCTTC
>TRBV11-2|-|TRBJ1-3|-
CASSLGTDGNTIYF
TGTGCCAGCAGCTTAGGGACTGACGGAAACACCATATATTTT